The sequence of this T cell receptor beta chain was determined in a study of T-cell reconstitution after alpha-beta-depleted transplantation in children. The authors prepared the TCRbeta library with unique molecular identifiers. One entry per CDR3 protein, called by TCRdb with MiXCR from the PCR reads. This table has more than 250,000 distinct CDR3 sequences, 9.9% appearing once. Germline V gene lookup returns CDR1 SQVTM and CDR2 ANQGSEA. There are 13 residues in the CDR3. V dropped 5 bases and J dropped 5 bases, with 12 bases sitting between them. The specimen comprised PBMCs from the stem cell graft donor, sampled from the stem cell graft. The receptor comes from a human donor who donated a stem cell graft to a child with SCID. The chain joins TRBV29-1 to TRBJ1-4, with D maybe TRBD1 (5 bases). The CDR3 sequence: CSVCMTENEKLFF. CDR3 sequence (DNA): TGCAGCGTTTGTATGACAGAAAATGAAAAACTGTTTTTT.